Below, 10 T cell receptor beta chains from the same sample are listed, as sequenced in a study of post-analysis software for immune sequencing data. Study findings and constraints: There were five or six TRBV segments more frequent in patients than controls, and TRBV5-6, TRBV5-1 and TRBV20-1 were among them.

Prepared TCR beta cDNA libraries contained unique molecular identifiers. TCRdb fed the PCR reads into MiXCR, producing one record per CDR3 protein. The sample shows 350,000 to 450,000 distinct CDR3 sequences, less than 40% of them seen only once. No antigen has been assigned to these receptors. The sample comprised blood. Receptor source: a girl aged 5-17 years with multiple sclerosis.

Concerning this clonotype itself: A much larger clone lies a single base off, so this may be a read error. V gene TRBV7-2 combines with J gene TRBJ2-7; 10 nucleotides agree with TRBD2. There are 15 residues in the CDR3. Germline V gene sequence: CDR1 SGHTA, CDR2 FQGNSA. V was pared by 5 bases and J by 7 bases, with 11 bases of the junction left unmatched. CDR3 DNA: TGTGCCAGCAGCACGAGCGGGGGGGCCTACAATGAGCAGTACTTC. It yields the protein CASSTSGGAYNEQYF.

This clonotype was detected only a few times. The V gene is TRBV12-3 or TRBV12-4, the J gene TRBJ2-1; 8 bases align to TRBD2. CDR3 size: 19 residues. The junction had 21 bases not matched to a gene; V was cut back by 7 bases and J by 4 bases. In nucleotides, the CDR3 is TGTGCCAGCACTTTTAGACCGGGACTAGGTGTAGCCGGTTACAATGAGCAGTTCTTC. Protein sequence: CASTFRPGLGVAGYNEQFF.

The sample holds many counts of this clonotype. J is TRBJ2-4 and V is TRBV5-5; TRBD1 or TRBD2 may be the D gene (6 bases each). Trimming removed 0 bases from V and 8 bases from J, with 9 bases in between. From germline, CDR1 is SGHKS and CDR2 YYEKEE (reference sequence). This CDR3 comprises 13 residues. DNA for the CDR3: TGTGCCAGCAGCTTGGAGGGGGGTCACATTCAGTACTTC. It yields the protein CASSLEGGHIQYF.

This chain links TRBV13 with TRBJ1-6, with unresolved D. CDR1 PRHDT and CDR2 FYEKMQ come from the germline V gene (reference sequence). The CDR3 runs 13 residues. Trimming took off 1 base at V and 7 bases at J, with 5 bases between the two ends. The chain's CDR3 is CASSLEENSPLHF. For the CDR3, the DNA is TGTGCCAGCAGCTTAGAAGAGAATTCACCCCTCCACTTT. The full variable domain, completed using reference TRBV13 and TRBJ1-6, is AAGVIQSPRHLIKEKRETATLKCYPIPRHDTVYWYQQGPGQDPQFLISFYEKMQSDKGSIPDRFSAQQFSDYHSELNMSSLELGDSALYFCASSLEENSPLHFGNGTRLTVT.

This clonotype was recorded a few times. The rearrangement joins TRBV6-1 to TRBJ1-5, with TRBD1 as a possible D gene (5 bases). Per the germline V gene, CDR1 is MNHNS and CDR2 is SASEGT. Trimming stripped 2 bases from V and 6 bases from J, with 8 bases between. This CDR3 region has 13 residues. The CDR3 coding sequence is TGTGCCAGCAGTGAATGGGGGTCTCAGCCCCAGCATTTT. It translates to CASSEWGSQPQHF.

The chain combines TRBV5-5 with TRBJ2-7; 14 bases fit TRBD2. The end of the DNA is better explained by TRBJ2-5, so the J call may be wrong. This CDR3 has 16 amino acids. The V gene's germline CDR1 is SGHKS and CDR2 YYEKEE (reference sequence). CDR3 nucleotide sequence: TGTGCCAGCAGCCTGGGAGGGACTAGCGGGGGAGAGACCCAGTACTTC. It is translated as CASSLGGTSGGETQYF.

This chain connects TRBV6-1 to TRBJ2-3; 7 bases line up with TRBD1. Losses at the gene ends were 8 bases for V and 1 base for J; bases not matched to a gene: 6. Germline CDR1 reads MNHNS; CDR2 reads SASEGT. This CDR3 is built from 14 residues. The CDR3 sequence is CASPDRLGTDTQYF. Here the CDR3 DNA reads TGTGCCAGCCCGGACAGGCTAGGCACAGATACGCAGTATTTT.

This clonotype was seen ten or more times. The chain employs TRBV10-1 and TRBJ2-3; no clear D gene. The CDR3 spans 12 residues. Germline-derived CDR1 and CDR2 are WNHNN and SYGVQD (reference sequence). V lost 4 bases and J lost 2, with 4 bases in between. CDR3 in DNA: TGCGCCAGCAGTGGGAACACAGATACGCAGTATTTT. Translation: CASSGNTDTQYF.

The table lists this clonotype with many counts. J is TRBJ2-3 and V is TRBV20-1; D gene uncertain. V lost 7 bases to trimming and J lost 0 bases, with 8 bases between them. The CDR3 extends over 12 amino acids. CDR1 is DFQATT, CDR2 SNEGSKA, per germline (reference sequence). DNA for the CDR3: TGCAGTGGGGCTTCTAGCACAGATACGCAGTATTTT. Translating it yields CSGASSTDTQYF.

The chain carries TRBV5-1 and TRBJ2-5; D unclear. V lost 4 bases to trimming and J lost 0 bases, with 4 bases between them. The CDR3 is 12 residues long. Germline V gives CDR1 SGHRS, CDR2 YFSETQ. CDR3 loop: CASSDDQETQYF. The DNA for the CDR3 is TGCGCCAGCAGCGACGACCAAGAGACCCAGTACTTC.